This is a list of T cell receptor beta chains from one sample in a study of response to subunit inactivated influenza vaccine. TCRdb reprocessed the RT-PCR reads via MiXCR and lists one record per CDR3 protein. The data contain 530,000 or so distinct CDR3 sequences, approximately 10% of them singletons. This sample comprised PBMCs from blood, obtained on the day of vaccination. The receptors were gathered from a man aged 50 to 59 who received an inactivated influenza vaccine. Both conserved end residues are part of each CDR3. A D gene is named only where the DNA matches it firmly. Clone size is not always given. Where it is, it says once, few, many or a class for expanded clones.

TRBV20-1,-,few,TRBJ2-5,TGCAGTGCTAGATTCCCCGGGGCCGGGGGAAAAGAGACCCAGTACTTC,CSARFPGAGGKETQYF
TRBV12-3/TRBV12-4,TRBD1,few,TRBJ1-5,TGTGCCAGCAGCAGACAGGGTAGCCCTAATCAGCCCCAGCATTTT,CASSRQGSPNQPQHF
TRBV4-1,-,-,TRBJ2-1,TGCGCCAGCAGCCAAGAAGGTTTTCCCTCCTACAATGAGCAGTTCTTC,CASSQEGFPSYNEQFF
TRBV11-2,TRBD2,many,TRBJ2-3,TGTGCCAGCAGCTTAGTCTTTGCGGGACTAGCGGCCCCATATGCAGATACGCAGTATTTT,CASSLVFAGLAAPYADTQYF
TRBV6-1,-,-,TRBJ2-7,TGTGCCAGCAGTGGATCACTAGGAAGGGGCTACGAGCAGTACTTC,CASSGSLGRGYEQYF
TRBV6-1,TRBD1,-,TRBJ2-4,TGTGCCAGCAGCCGCGATTGGGACAGGACCCAAAACATTCAGTACTTC,CASSRDWDRTQNIQYF
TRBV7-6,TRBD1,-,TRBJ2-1,TGTGCCAGCAGCTTAGGAACAGGGGGCGCCTACAATGAGCAGTTCTTC,CASSLGTGGAYNEQFF
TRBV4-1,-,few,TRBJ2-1,TGCGCCAGCACCCCTCAGGGGAAGGCCTTAGAGAATGAGCAGTTCTTC,CASTPQGKALENEQFF
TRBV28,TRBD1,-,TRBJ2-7,TGTGCCAGCAGTGTAACCGGGACAGTTATTATCCCGGGCTACGAGCAGTACTTC,CASSVTGTVIIPGYEQYF
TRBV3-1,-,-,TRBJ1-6,TGTGCCAGCAGCCAAAGTTTGGGGGGTCCCTATAATTCACCCCTCCACTTT,CASSQSLGGPYNSPLHF
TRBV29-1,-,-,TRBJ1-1,TGCAGCGTTGAGTCTTACCCCGGTAGAACTGAAGCTTTCTTT,CSVESYPGRTEAFF
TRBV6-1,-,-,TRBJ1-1,TGTGCCAGTCGGGGGGAGGGGAACACTGAAGCTTTCTTT,CASRGEGNTEAFF
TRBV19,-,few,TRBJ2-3,TGTGCCAGTAGTATCCAGGGTGTAGATACGCAGTATTTT,CASSIQGVDTQYF
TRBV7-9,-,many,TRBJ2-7,TGTGCCAGCAGCTTAGGGGGCGGGTCTCGCGAGCAGTACTTC,CASSLGGGSREQYF
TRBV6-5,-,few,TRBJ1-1,TGTGCCAGCAGTTACTCTCGGAACACTGAAGCTTTCTTT,CASSYSRNTEAFF
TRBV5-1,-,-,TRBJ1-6,TGCGCCAGCAGCTTCAGGGGTGTCTATAATTCACCCCTCCACTTT,CASSFRGVYNSPLHF
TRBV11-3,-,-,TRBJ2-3,TGTGCCAGCAGCTTTACGTCAGATACGCAGTATTTT,CASSFTSDTQYF
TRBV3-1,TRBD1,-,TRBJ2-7,TGTGCCAGCAGCCAAGTCCAACAGGGGGCTTACGAGCAGTACTTC,CASSQVQQGAYEQYF
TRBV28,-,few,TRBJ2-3,TGTGCCAGCAGTTCGGGGGCCACAGATACGCAGTATTTT,CASSSGATDTQYF
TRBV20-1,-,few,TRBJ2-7,TGCAGTGGACGCGCGGGGCAGGGGTTTCACGAGCAGTACTTC,CSGRAGQGFHEQYF
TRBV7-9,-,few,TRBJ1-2,TGTGCCAGCAGCTCTCCCACACCAAACTATGGCTACACCTTC,CASSSPTPNYGYTF
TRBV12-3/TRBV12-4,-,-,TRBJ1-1,TGTGCCAGCAGGCCCGGGGGGACCGGACTCACTGAAGCTTTCTTT,CASRPGGTGLTEAFF
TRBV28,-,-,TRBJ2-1,TGTGCCAGCAGTCCGGCCTGGAAGTACAATGAGCAGTTCTTC,CASSPAWKYNEQFF